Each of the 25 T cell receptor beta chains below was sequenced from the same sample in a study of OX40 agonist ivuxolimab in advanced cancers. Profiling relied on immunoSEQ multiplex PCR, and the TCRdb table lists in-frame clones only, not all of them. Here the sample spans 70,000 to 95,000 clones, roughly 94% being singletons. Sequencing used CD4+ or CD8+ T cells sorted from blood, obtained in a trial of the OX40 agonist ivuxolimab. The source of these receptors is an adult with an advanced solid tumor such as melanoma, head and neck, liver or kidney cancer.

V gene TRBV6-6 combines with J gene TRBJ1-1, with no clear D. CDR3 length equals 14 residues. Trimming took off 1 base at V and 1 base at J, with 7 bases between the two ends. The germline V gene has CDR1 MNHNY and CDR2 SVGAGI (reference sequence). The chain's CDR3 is CASSYYQANTEAFF. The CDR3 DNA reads TGTGCCAGCAGTTACTATCAGGCGAACACTGAAGCTTTCTTT.

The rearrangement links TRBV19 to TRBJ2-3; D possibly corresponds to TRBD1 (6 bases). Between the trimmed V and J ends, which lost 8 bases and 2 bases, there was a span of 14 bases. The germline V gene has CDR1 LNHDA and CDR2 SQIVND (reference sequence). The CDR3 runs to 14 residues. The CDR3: CASHGDTFTDTQYF. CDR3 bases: TGTGCCAGTCATGGGGACACATTCACAGATACGCAGTATTTT. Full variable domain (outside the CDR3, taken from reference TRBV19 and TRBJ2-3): DGGITQSPKYLFRKEGQNVTLSCEQNLNHDAMYWYRQDPGQGLRLIYYSQIVNDFQKGDIAEGYSVSREKKESFPLTVTSAQKNPTAFYLCASHGDTFTDTQYFGPGTRLTVL.

The CDR3 here is CASSQEVGMGTDTQYF. CDR3 coding DNA: TGTGCCAGCAGCCAAGAGGTGGGGATGGGAACAGATACGCAGTATTTT. The genes are TRBV4-2 and TRBJ2-3; D is unresolved. V lost 0 bases and J 3 bases, leaving 13 bases between the germline ends. CDR1 and CDR2 (germline): LGHNA, YNFKEQ. The CDR3 runs 16 residues.

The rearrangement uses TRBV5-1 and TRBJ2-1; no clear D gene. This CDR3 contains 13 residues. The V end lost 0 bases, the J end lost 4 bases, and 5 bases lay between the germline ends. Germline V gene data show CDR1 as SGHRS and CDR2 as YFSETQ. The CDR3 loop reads CASSLARYNEQFF. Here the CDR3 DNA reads TGCGCCAGCAGCTTGGCACGGTACAATGAGCAGTTCTTC.

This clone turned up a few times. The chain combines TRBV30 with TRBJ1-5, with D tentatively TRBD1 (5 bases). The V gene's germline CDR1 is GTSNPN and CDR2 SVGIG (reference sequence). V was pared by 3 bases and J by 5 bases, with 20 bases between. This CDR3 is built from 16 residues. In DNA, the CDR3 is TGTGCCTGGAGCGAGAAGGGGATTGGGGACGATCAGCCCCAGCATTTT. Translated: CAWSEKGIGDDQPQHF.

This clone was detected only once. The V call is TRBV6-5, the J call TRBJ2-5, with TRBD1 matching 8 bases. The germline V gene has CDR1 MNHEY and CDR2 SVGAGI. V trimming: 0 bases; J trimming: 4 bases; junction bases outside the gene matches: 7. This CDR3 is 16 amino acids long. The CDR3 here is CASSYSGDRQVETQYF. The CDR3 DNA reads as TGTGCCAGCAGTTACTCGGGGGACAGGCAGGTAGAGACCCAGTACTTC.

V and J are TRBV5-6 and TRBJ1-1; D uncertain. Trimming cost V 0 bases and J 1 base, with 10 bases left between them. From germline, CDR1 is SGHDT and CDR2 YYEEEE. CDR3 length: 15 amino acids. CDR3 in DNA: TGTGCCAGCAGCTTGGGGGCCGCTGGGAACACTGAAGCTTTCTTT. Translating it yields CASSLGAAGNTEAFF.

The DNA for the CDR3 is TGTGCCAGCAGCCCGACTGATCGGCGGGTTGCTGGTACGCAGTATTTT. Translation gives CASSPTDRRVAGTQYF. V and J are TRBV11-2 and TRBJ2-3; a possible D gene is TRBD2 (5 bases). The germline V gene has CDR1 SGHAT and CDR2 FQNNGV. The CDR3 consists of 16 residues. Trimming pared 5 bases from V and 8 bases from J, leaving 23 bases between.

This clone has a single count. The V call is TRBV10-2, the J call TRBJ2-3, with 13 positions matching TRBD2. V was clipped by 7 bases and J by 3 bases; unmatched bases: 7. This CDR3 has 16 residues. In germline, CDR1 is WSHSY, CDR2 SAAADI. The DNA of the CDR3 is TGCGCCAGCAATGGTCGACTAGCGGGAGGAACAGATACGCAGTATTTT. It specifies CASNGRLAGGTDTQYF.

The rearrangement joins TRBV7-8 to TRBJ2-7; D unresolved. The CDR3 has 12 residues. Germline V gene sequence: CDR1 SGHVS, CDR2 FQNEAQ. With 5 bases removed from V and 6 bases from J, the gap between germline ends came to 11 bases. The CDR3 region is CASSTPQLEQYF. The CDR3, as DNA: TGTGCCAGCAGCACCCCTCAGCTCGAGCAGTACTTC.

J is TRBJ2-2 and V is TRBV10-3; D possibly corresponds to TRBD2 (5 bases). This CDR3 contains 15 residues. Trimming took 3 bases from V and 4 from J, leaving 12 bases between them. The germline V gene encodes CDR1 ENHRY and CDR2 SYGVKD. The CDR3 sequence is CAISEGSSSTGELFF. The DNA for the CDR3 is TGTGCCATCAGTGAAGGTTCTAGCTCCACCGGGGAGCTGTTTTTT.

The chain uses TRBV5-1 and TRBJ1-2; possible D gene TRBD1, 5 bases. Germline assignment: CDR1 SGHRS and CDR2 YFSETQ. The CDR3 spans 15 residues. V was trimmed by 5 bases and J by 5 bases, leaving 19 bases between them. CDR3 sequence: CASSQEQAGRYGYTF. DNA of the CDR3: TGCGCCAGCAGTCAAGAACAGGCAGGGAGGTATGGCTACACCTTC.

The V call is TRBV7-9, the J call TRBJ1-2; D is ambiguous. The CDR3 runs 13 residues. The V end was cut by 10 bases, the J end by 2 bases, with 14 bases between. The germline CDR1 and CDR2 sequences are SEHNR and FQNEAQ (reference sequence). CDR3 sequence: CATRPKSNYGYTF. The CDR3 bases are TGTGCCACAAGGCCCAAATCGAACTATGGCTACACCTTC.

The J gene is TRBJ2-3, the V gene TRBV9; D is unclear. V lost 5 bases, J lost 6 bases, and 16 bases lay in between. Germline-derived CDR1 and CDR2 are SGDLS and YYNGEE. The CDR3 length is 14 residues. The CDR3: CASSARTDGDTQYF. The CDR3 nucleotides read TGTGCCAGCAGTGCCAGGACCGACGGGGATACGCAGTATTTT.

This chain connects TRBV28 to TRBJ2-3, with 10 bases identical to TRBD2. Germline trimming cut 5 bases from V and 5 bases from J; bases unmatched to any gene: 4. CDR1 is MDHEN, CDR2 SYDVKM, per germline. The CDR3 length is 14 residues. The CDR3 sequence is CASSPRLAGDTQYF. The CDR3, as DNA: TGTGCCAGCAGTCCACGACTAGCGGGAGATACGCAGTATTTT.

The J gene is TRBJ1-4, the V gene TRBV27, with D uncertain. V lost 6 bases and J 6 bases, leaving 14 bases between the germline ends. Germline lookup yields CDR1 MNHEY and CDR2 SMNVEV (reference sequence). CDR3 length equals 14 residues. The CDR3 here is CASSRRWQDEKLFF. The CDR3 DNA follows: TGTGCCAGCAGCCGAAGGTGGCAGGATGAAAAACTGTTTTTT.

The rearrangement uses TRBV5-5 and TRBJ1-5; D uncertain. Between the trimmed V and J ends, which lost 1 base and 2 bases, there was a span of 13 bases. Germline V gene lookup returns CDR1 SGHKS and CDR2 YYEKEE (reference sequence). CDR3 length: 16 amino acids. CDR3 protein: CASSLSLGQGNQPQHF. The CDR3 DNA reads TGTGCCAGCAGCTTGAGTTTAGGGCAGGGCAATCAGCCCCAGCATTTT.

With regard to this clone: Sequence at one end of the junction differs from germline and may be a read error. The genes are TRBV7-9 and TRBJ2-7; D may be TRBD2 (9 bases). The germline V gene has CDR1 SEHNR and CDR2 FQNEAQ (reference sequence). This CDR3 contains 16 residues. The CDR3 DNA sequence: TGTGCCGGCAGCTCACAGGGGGGACTAGCACCCTACGAGCAGTACTTC. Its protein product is CAGSSQGGLAPYEQYF.

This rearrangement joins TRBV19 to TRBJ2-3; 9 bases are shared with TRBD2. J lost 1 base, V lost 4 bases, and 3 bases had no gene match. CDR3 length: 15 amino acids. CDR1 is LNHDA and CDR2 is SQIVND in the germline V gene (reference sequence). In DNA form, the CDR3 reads TGTGCCAGTAGTACTATAGCGGGGGGCACAGATACGCAGTATTTT. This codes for CASSTIAGGTDTQYF.

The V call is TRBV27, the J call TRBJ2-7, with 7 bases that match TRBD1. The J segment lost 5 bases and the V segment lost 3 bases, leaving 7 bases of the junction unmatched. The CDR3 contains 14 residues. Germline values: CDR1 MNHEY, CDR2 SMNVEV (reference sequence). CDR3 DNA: TGTGCCAGCAGTTTTGGTACAGGGGTTAACGAGCAGTACTTC. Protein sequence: CASSFGTGVNEQYF.

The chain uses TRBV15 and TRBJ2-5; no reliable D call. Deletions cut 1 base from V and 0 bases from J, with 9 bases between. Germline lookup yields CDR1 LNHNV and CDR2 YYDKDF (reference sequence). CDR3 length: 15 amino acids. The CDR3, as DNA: TGTGCCACCAGCAGAGCCACAGCGTACCAAGAGACCCAGTACTTC. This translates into CATSRATAYQETQYF.

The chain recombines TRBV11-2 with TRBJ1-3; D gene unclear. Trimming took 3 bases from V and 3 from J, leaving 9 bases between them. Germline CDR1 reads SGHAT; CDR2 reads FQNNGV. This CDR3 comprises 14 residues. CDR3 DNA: TGTGCCAGCAGCTTGGCGGGGTATGGAAACACCATATATTTT. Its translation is CASSLAGYGNTIYF.

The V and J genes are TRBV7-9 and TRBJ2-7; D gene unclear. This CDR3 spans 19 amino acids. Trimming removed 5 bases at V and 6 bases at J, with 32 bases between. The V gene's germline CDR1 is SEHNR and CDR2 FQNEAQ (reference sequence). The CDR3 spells CASSPMSGSLLGGSGEQYF. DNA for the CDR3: TGTGCCAGCAGCCCCATGTCGGGCAGCCTGCTAGGTGGTTCCGGCGAGCAGTACTTC.

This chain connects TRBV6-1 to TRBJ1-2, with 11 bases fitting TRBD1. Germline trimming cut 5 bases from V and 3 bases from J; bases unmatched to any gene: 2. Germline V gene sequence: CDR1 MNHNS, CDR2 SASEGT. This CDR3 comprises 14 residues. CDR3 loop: CASSSGQGDYGYTF. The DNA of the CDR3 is TGTGCCAGCAGTTCGGGACAGGGGGACTATGGCTACACCTTC.

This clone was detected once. CDR3 in amino acids: CASTLPGGGVPGELFF. The CDR3 nucleotides are TGTGCCAGCACTCTACCGGGGGGGGGCGTCCCCGGGGAGCTGTTTTTT. The chain recombines TRBV7-6 with TRBJ2-2, with 8 nucleotides matching TRBD2. The V segment lost 7 bases and the J segment 6 bases; nucleotides outside the gene matches: 13. There are 16 residues in the CDR3. The germline gives CDR1 SGHVS, CDR2 FNYEAQ. Together with reference TRBV7-6 and TRBJ2-2, the CDR3 gives the full variable domain: GAGVSQSPRYKVTKRGQDVALRCDPISGHVSLYWYRQALGQGPEFLTYFNYEAQQDKSGLPNDRFSAERPEGSISTLTIQRTEQRDSAMYRCASTLPGGGVPGELFFGEGSRLTVL.